This T cell receptor beta chain emerged from a study of cytomegalovirus exposure and HLA in healthy donors. CDR3 length equals 15 residues. The germline gives CDR1 SGHRS, CDR2 YFSETQ. Trimming at V came to 4 bases and at J to 3 bases, leaving 5 bases not matched to a gene. Worth noting for this clone: Its antigen is unknown.

Study results and limitations: A cluster of highly shared sequence variants was likely a sequencing artifact. Other equally common chains were less clonally expanded than HLA-associated TCR beta chains, a later analysis showed. As was reported, the HLA-A and HLA-B alleles of most subjects were accurately predicted from TCR beta sequences. The authors enumerated roughly 160 TCR beta chains as linked to cytomegalovirus.

Primers included in the PCR were 60 Vbeta and 13 Jbeta primers. Sequencing was performed with immunoSEQ multiplex PCR; in TCRdb, only in-frame clones are kept and a portion is missing. The repertoire holds 170,000 or so clones, with approximately 80% as singletons. Sequenced material: PBMCs. This receptor was obtained from a woman in her forties or fifties in good health and CMV-seronegative. V and J are TRBV5-1 and TRBJ2-1; 9 bases line up with TRBD2. CDR3 sequence: CASSLNSGSYNEQFF. CDR3 in DNA: TGCGCCAGCAGCCTAAATAGCGGGAGCTACAATGAGCAGTTCTTC.